This T cell receptor (beta chain) was observed in a study of blood T cell repertoires in COVID-19. V trimming: 6 bases; J trimming: 2 bases; junction bases outside the gene matches: 1. This CDR3 has 13 residues. Germline-derived CDR1 and CDR2 are MNHEY and SMNVEV (reference sequence). Profiling relied on immunoSEQ multiplex PCR, and the TCRdb table lists in-frame clones only, not all of them. Of 60,000 to 90,000 clones listed, 86% were seen once; the top ten hold 15% to 20%. The genes are TRBV27 and TRBJ2-7; 10 nucleotides agree with TRBD2. The TCR was taken from a human donor in a cohort sampled during active COVID-19. Specimen: peripheral blood. The CDR3 DNA reads TGTGCCAGCAGGGGGACTAGCGCCTACGAGCAGTACTTC. Translating gives CASRGTSAYEQYF.